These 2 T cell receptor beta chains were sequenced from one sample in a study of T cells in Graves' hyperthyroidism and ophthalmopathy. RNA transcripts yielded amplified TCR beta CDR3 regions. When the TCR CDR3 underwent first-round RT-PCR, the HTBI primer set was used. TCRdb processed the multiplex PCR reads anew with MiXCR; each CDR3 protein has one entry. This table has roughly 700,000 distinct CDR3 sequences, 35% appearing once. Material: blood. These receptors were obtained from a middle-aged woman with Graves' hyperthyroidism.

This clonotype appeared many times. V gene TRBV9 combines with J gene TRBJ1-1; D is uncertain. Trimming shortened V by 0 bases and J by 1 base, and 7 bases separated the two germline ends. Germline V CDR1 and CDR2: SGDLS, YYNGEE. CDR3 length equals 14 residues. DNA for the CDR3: TGTGCCAGCAGCGTAGATGGGTGGAACACTGAAGCTTTCTTT. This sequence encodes CASSVDGWNTEAFF. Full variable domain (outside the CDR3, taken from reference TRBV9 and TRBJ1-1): DSGVTQTPKHLITATGQRVTLRCSPRSGDLSVYWYQQSLDQGLQFLIQYYNGEERAKGNILERFSAQQFPDLHSELNLSSLELGDSALYFCASSVDGWNTEAFFGQGTRLTVV.

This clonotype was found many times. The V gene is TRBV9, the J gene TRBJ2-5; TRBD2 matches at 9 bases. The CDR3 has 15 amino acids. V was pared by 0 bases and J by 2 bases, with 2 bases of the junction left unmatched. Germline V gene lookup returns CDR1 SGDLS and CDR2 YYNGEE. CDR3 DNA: TGTGCCAGCAGCGTAGCTAGCGGGGAGCAAGAGACCCAGTACTTC. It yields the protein CASSVASGEQETQYF.